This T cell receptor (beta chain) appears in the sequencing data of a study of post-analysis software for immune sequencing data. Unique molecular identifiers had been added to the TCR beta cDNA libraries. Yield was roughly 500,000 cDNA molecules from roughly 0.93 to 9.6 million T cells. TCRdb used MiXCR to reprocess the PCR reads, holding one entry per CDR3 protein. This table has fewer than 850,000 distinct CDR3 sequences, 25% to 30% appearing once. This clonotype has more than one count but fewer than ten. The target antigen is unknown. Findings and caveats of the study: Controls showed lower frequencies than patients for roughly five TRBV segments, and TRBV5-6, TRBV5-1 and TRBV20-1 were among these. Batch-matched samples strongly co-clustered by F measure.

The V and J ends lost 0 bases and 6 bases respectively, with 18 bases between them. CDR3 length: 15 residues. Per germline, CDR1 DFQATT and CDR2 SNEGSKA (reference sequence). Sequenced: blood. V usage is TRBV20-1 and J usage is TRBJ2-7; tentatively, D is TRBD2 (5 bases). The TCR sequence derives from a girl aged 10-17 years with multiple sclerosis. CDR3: CSARDASVSAIEQYF. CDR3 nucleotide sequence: TGCAGTGCTAGAGATGCCTCGGTTAGCGCAATCGAGCAGTACTTC.